A single sample is the source of the 12 T cell receptor beta chains below, sequenced in a study of cytomegalovirus exposure and HLA in healthy donors. The PCR ran on 60 Vbeta and 13 Jbeta primers. Method: immunoSEQ multiplex PCR; TCRdb's copy keeps in-frame clones and lacks some. The table lists under 45,000 clones. The sample was PBMCs. These receptor sequences come from a male donor in good health and CMV-seronegative.

This chain links TRBV27 with TRBJ2-3; D unclear. Germline CDR1 is MNHEY and CDR2 is SMNVEV (reference sequence). This CDR3 has 16 residues. V lost 2 bases and J lost 0, with 12 bases in between. The CDR3 loop reads CASSLMAVPSTDTQYF. For the CDR3, the DNA is TGTGCCAGCAGTTTAATGGCAGTCCCTAGCACAGATACGCAGTATTTT.

The chain joins TRBV29-1 to TRBJ1-2; D remains ambiguous. This CDR3 is built from 16 residues. CDR1 SQVTM and CDR2 ANQGSEA come from the germline V gene. Trimming took 7 bases from V and 3 from J, leaving 24 bases between them. In DNA, the CDR3 is TGCAGCGCAATCGCCCCCGGGCGGGGATTGGACTATGGCTACACCTTC. Amino acid sequence: CSAIAPGRGLDYGYTF.

The V gene is TRBV6-5, the J gene TRBJ1-1; possibly TRBD1 for D (6 bases). CDR1 and CDR2 from the germline V gene are MNHEY and SVGAGI. The V end was cut by 6 bases, the J end by 1 base, with 9 bases between. This CDR3 has 13 amino acids. CDR3 sequence (DNA): TGTGCCAGCAGACAACAGGGGAACACTGAAGCTTTCTTT. It is translated as CASRQQGNTEAFF.

The chain recombines TRBV13 with TRBJ2-5; 14 bases map to TRBD2. The CDR3 sequence is 16 residues long. Germline CDR1 PRHDT, CDR2 FYEKMQ (reference sequence). With V trimmed by 3 bases and J by 5 bases, 5 bases remained unmatched. The CDR3 region is CASSFGTSGGYETQYF. The DNA of the CDR3 is TGTGCCAGCAGCTTTGGGACTAGCGGGGGATATGAGACCCAGTACTTC.

The gene calls are TRBV30 and TRBJ2-6; no clear D. CDR3 length equals 17 residues. V lost 0 bases, J lost 2 bases, and 14 bases lay in between. Per the germline V gene, CDR1 is GTSNPN and CDR2 is SVGIG (reference sequence). CDR3: CAWSVPLRQAGANVLTF. CDR3 bases: TGTGCCTGGAGTGTCCCTCTTCGACAAGCTGGGGCCAACGTCCTGACTTTC.

J is TRBJ1-1 and V is TRBV10-3; TRBD1 matches 10 bases. J lost 1 base, V lost 2 bases, and 1 base had no gene match. The germline CDR1 and CDR2 sequences are ENHRY and SYGVKD. The CDR3 extends over 15 amino acids. CDR3 nucleotides: TGTGCCATCAGTGAGCGGGACAGGGGGAACACTGAAGCTTTCTTT. Its translation is CAISERDRGNTEAFF.

The rearrangement uses TRBV21-1 and TRBJ1-5. TRBV21-1 is annotated as a pseudogene. The CDR3 totals 12 residues. Here the CDR3 DNA reads TGTGCCAGCAGCATGGTTTACGGGCCCCAGCATTTT. This sequence encodes CASSMVYGPQHF.

The V call is TRBV11-2, the J call TRBJ2-5; possibly TRBD2 for D (6 bases). The tail of the sequence fits TRBJ2-7 better, so the J call may be wrong. This CDR3 has 18 amino acids. Germline assignment: CDR1 SGHAT and CDR2 FQNNGV. The CDR3 region has the DNA TGTGCCAGCAGCTTTCCTGGGGACTCGTCGGTGGGTTCCTACGAGCAGTACTTC. Translation gives CASSFPGDSSVGSYEQYF.

The chain uses TRBV6-1 and TRBJ2-5, with D possibly being TRBD2 (7 bases). V lost 3 bases and J 4 bases, leaving 9 bases between the germline ends. The CDR3 contains 13 residues. Germline lookup yields CDR1 MNHNS and CDR2 SASEGT. Here the CDR3 reads CASSEGGLETQYF. CDR3 DNA: TGTGCCAGCAGTGAGGGGGGGCTAGAGACCCAGTACTTC.

V and J are TRBV5-1 and TRBJ1-6; no firm D call. Trimming removed 0 bases from V and 8 bases from J, with 15 bases in between. Germline V gene lookup returns CDR1 SGHRS and CDR2 YFSETQ. The CDR3 sequence is 16 residues long. CDR3 protein: CASSLVPRVEDSPLHF. CDR3 bases: TGCGCCAGCAGCTTGGTTCCCCGGGTGGAGGATTCACCCCTCCACTTT.

This chain joins TRBV30 and TRBJ2-7; the match to TRBD2 covers 15 bases. V was pared by 1 base and J by 4 bases, with 5 bases of the junction left unmatched. This CDR3 comprises 16 residues. CDR1 is GTSNPN, CDR2 SVGIG, per germline (reference sequence). CDR3 residues: CAWSGGTSGGSYEQYF. The CDR3 DNA follows: TGTGCCTGGAGTGGCGGGACTAGCGGGGGGTCGTACGAGCAGTACTTC.

The chain joins TRBV2 to TRBJ2-1; perhaps TRBD1 as D (6 bases). There are 16 residues in the CDR3. Trimming took off 5 bases at V and 0 bases at J, with 14 bases between the two ends. CDR1 is SNHLY and CDR2 is FYNNEI in the germline V gene. The CDR3 protein is CASSLQGTYSYNEQFF. The CDR3, as DNA: TGTGCCAGCAGTCTACAGGGAACCTACTCCTACAATGAGCAGTTCTTC. The variable domain in full, completed from reference TRBV2 and TRBJ2-1, reads EPEVTQTPSHQVTQMGQEVILRCVPISNHLYFYWYRQILGQKVEFLVSFYNNEISEKSEIFDDQFSVERPDGSNFTLKIRSTKLEDSAMYFCASSLQGTYSYNEQFFGPGTRLTVL.